This T cell receptor beta chain was retrieved from a study of cytomegalovirus exposure and HLA in healthy donors (dated by TCRdb to 2017 to 2019). Study-wide context: According to an earlier analysis of a few hundred of the donors, some 180 million T cells yielded 117 million unique TCR beta sequences and about 300 Gb of sequence data. An early release that covered around 590 HLA-typed donors contained 250 to 350 gigabases of sequencing data and approximately 85 million unique TCR sequences. Of the roughly 420 genotyped donors, roughly 76% were placed in the genetic ancestry cluster associated with self-reported Caucasian donors. The study was designed to test whether signatures of past pathogen exposure could be identified by cataloging public T cell receptors. Using immunosequencing, the study profiled T cell repertoires from 640 or so subjects and related those repertoires to cytomegalovirus serostatus. In addition to the first cohort of 666 subjects, a separate validation cohort of under 150 different subjects was used. To predict cytomegalovirus infection status, the study brought together high-throughput TCR immunosequencing, statistical association of individual TCRs with disease status, and machine learning. A later analysis re-examined previously published TCR beta repertoires from more than 600 donors and added high-resolution HLA genotyping to investigate patterns of TCR occurrence. Rather than drawing on any new phenotypic data, the later analysis identified candidate immune exposures from TCR beta sequences and the way those sequences occurred across donors. An earlier analysis of 587 of the donors used high-throughput TCR beta sequencing to judge whether each TCR beta V gene segment behaved as functional or pseudogenic. Donor age, sex, ethnicity and CMV serostatus were collected together with the repertoire data. Genome-wide SNP genotypes for about 65% of the 666 donors were used in a later genetic analysis, which treated that subset as a discovery cohort. All discovery cohort repertoires had been generated using a single sequencing platform. HLA typing included class I and class II loci at four-digit resolution. The number of donors typed differed by locus, with about 620-630 for A, B, C, DRB1 and DQB1, over 500 for DQA1, nearly 610 for DPA1, and some 450 for DPB1. A handful of DR-DQ haplotypes were handled as single units for association and clustering because linkage in the cohort was strong. On average, around 200,000 unique TCR beta nucleotide sequences were sequenced per donor among about 400 genotyped donors of the cohort, with roughly 18% of those sequences being non-productive.

To prepare the library, the immunoSEQ multiplex PCR assay was applied. For the multiplex PCR, a mixture combining 60 forward primers for TCR Vbeta segments and 13 reverse primers for TCR Jbeta segments was used. The CDR3 region of rearranged TCR beta genes was amplified from genomic DNA with a multiplex PCR assay. The Illumina HiSeq System was used to sequence the amplified TCR beta libraries as 87-base-pair reads. In the source study's methods: A later analysis tallied around 87 million unique TCR beta chains across the 640 or so repertoires, and some 10 million of those chains were shared by two or more donors. A nearest-neighbor algorithm error-corrected the raw reads and collapsed the reads into unique sequences, merging closely related sequences to remove PCR and sequencing errors. V, D and J gene segments were assigned by aligning CDR3 sequences to IMGT reference sequences. For a sequence to be retained, a match of at least six nucleotides to both a V gene segment and a J gene segment was required. Rearrangements were classified as productive when the CDR3 lacked stop codons and remained in frame with V and J, and all other rearrangements were classified as non-productive. Following IMGT convention, CDR3 was defined as the stretch from the second conserved V-encoded cysteine to the conserved J-encoded phenylalanine. The earlier analysis of some 580 of the donors excluded any sequence lacking an unambiguous match to a single V gene segment. In an earlier analysis of several hundred of the donors, V segments were called functional above 56.7% productive rearrangements and were called segregating when the between-donor standard deviation exceeded 5%. To diagnose cytomegalovirus status from the catalog of TCR beta chain sequences, a statistical classification framework was built. A later analysis assigned V and J genes by comparing TCR nucleotide sequences with IMGT/GENE-DB human TR gene sequences. In a later analysis, CDR3 sequences and most-parsimonious VDJ recombination scenarios were assigned using the TCRdist pipeline. In a later analysis, each TCR beta chain was defined by its CDR3 amino acid sequence together with its V-gene family, and reads lacking a unique V-gene family were excluded. To address suspected cross-contamination and a sequencing artifact, a later analysis removed around 600 highly shared, low-generation-probability nucleotide sequences. A later analysis calculated a clonal expansion index for each public chain from normalized within-repertoire ranks of inferred template counts. Generation probabilities in a later analysis came from a VDJ recombination model fitted to out-of-frame rearrangements, and those results were checked against IGoR. A later analysis scored TCR-TCR, TCR-HLA and TCR-CMV co-occurrence with hypergeometric tests, applying a repertoire-size bias correction to TCR pairs. In a later analysis, false discovery rates were estimated by permuting HLA or CMV assignments 20 times. In a later analysis, co-occurring TCRs were grouped with DBSCAN, and TCRdist sequence similarity was added when clustering was performed within HLA-allele-positive subsets. For co-occurrence clustering, repertoires with fewer than 30,000 or more than 120,000 public chains were excluded, along with four to six repertoires with anomalous nucleotide sharing. Here the immuneACCESS table is served through TCRdb, limited to in-frame sequences with V and J called. Missing clones are a known gap in these copies; in checked studies unresolved V genes cover under half, and the rest lacks a known reason. V and J calls plus clone size are reproduced from that table; the DNA served to infer D and trimming. In this sample the table shows around 120,000 clones, approximately 81% of which occur a single time. The ten largest account for about 3.9% of the sample.

The cohort was made up of 666 healthy bone marrow donors. At the time of sampling, all cohort members were nominally healthy, though unrecorded immune exposures were likely present. The donor was CMV seronegative and was included in the group of a few hundred seronegative cohort members. Every donor gave a peripheral blood sample, and the peripheral blood mononuclear cells from that sample were used for TCR beta sequencing. Genomic DNA extraction from the blood cell samples was performed with the Qiagen DNeasy Blood Extraction Kit. As for this clone: Its binding antigen is unknown. The sample holds no much larger clone one base away, and base qualities are not on file.

The V end gives up 1 base and the J end 0 bases, leaving 0 bases in the junction not matched to a gene. From the germline V gene, CDR1 is SGHNT and CDR2 is YENEEA. The CDR3 covers 15 residues, taking in both the cysteine and the phenylalanine. This entry keeps only the CDR3 DNA: 45 bases, framed from base 1. Beyond this particular receptor, the publication reports: CMV serostatus was the only immune exposure information available for the cohort. An earlier analysis of around 600 of the donors showed that most TCR beta V segments appeared in productive rearrangements either about 87% or about 30% of the time, which broadly matched IMGT annotations. Linkage disequilibrium might explain the correlated functional status among segregating V segments, but an unknown experimental factor could not be ruled out. V-gene and J-gene trimming of TCR beta chains was associated with a missense DCLRE1C variant in a later genetic analysis, and the association was replicated in an independent cohort. In vitro tests confirmed that three of the cytomegalovirus-associated TCR beta chains recognize cytomegalovirus antigens. Several of the top co-occurrence clusters appeared to be linked to parvovirus B19, influenza, CMV and Epstein-Barr virus, according to a later analysis. The earlier analysis of fewer than 750 of the donors excluded some 15 rarely observed V segments, including chromosome 9 orphons, because counts were too low. The authors suggested that the approach could potentially be extended to other disease states and immunological phenotypes. In a later analysis, most CMV-associated TCR beta chains were found to appear HLA-restricted, with HLA associations seemingly driven largely by CMV exposure. In a later analysis, 16,951 TCR beta sequences were associated with specific HLA alleles at a false discovery rate of 0.05. In both the original and validation cohorts, the classifier was reported to diagnose cytomegalovirus status with high specificity and sensitivity. Compared with equally common non-associated chains, HLA-associated TCR beta chains in a later analysis were more clonally expanded and had lower generation probabilities. Strong co-occurrence of HLA alleles, especially DR and DQ, made assigning TCR associations to individual alleles difficult. According to a later analysis, TCR association rates differed among HLA loci, with DRB1 alleles showing the most associated TCRs and HLA-C alleles showing the fewest. Only TCR beta chains were sequenced in this cohort, and the absence of alpha or paired-chain data limited detectable features. A cluster of highly shared sequence variants was judged likely to represent a technical artifact of the sequencing pipeline. The presence/absence analyses assumed that sequencing depth was roughly uniform across donors, and that assumption may not be true. Because the 87-base-pair reads could not distinguish some IMGT-functional V segments, including TRBV6-2 and TRBV6-3, those segments were excluded. Compared with the roughly 720-donor mean, donors in an Asian-associated ancestry cluster had fewer N-insertions in productive TCRs, according to a later genetic analysis. HLA typing was unavailable for some donors at each locus, so association tests used only the typed subset. The study listed 150 to 200 TCR beta chains as associated with cytomegalovirus. Most TCR sequences were seen in very few donors, while some public TCRs were found in many individuals. A further reported finding was that TCR beta sequences accurately predicted the HLA-A and HLA-B alleles for most subjects in the first cohort.

The TCR sequence derives from a woman aged 25-40 years in good health and CMV-seronegative. Material: PBMCs. Recombination joined TRBV11-3 with TRBJ2-1; 7 of the junction bases match TRBD1. The CDR3 in this case is CASSLGQGSYNEQFF. Here is the DNA: TGTGCCAGCAGCTTAGGACAGGGCTCCTACAATGAGCAGTTCTTC.